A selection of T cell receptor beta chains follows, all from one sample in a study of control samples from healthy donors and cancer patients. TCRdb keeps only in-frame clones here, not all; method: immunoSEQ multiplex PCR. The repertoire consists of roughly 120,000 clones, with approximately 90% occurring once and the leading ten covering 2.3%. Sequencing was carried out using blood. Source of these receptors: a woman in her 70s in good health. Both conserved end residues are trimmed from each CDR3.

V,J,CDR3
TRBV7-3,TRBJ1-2,ASSLNPGRVGYGYT
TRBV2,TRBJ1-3,ASSEFSGSGNTIY
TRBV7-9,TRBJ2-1,AGQGPYNEQF
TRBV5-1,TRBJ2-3,ASRAQLADPTDTQY
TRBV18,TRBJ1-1,ASSPLQDRGLLNTEAF
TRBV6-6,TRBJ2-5,ASSYSGGVGGTQY
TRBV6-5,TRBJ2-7,ASSYGGTSYEQY
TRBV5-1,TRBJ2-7,ASSLGRFNEQY
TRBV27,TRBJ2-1,ASSLQGMAYNEQF
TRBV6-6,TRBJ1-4,ASSDTTGAGEKLF
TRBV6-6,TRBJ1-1,ASSYGDRAGGEAF
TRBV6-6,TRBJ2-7,ASRPTSGGSYEQY
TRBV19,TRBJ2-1,ATRDRGRGSSYNEQF
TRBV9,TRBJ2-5,ASSVATWGGQETQY
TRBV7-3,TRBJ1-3,ASSFDRSSGNTIY
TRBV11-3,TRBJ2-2,ASSFSTGELF
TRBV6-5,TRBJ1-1,ASSYGRGRGTEAF
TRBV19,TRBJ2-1,ASSPWQVGREQF
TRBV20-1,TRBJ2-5,SASGRGQKETQY
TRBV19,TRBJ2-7,ASSIGTDYEQY
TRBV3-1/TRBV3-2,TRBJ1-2,ASSPRGGLGYT
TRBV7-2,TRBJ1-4,ASSFSATNEKLF
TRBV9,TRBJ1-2,ASSFRPGQGGGGYT
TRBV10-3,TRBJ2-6,AIRPGQGAGGANVLT
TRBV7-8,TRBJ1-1,ASSPALTEAF
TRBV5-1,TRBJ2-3,ASKPPEGADTQY
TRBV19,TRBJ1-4,ASSNEGTNEKLF
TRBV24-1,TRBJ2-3,ATSDRTSTDTQY
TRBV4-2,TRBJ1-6,ASSQELRSNSPLH
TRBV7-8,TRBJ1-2,ASSLVTTLNYGYT
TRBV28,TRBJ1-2,ASSLAGRANYGYT
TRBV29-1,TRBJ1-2,SVGSGLNYGYT
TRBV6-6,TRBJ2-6,ASSQTSPVSGANVLT
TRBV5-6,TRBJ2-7,ASSYGTDYEQY
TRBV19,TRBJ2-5,ASSIQPGRETQY
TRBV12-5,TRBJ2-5,ASGLARVETQY
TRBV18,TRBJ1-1,ASSPLGEDTEAF
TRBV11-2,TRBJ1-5,ASSVGQTSGPQH
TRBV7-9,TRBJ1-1,ASSSTAESEAF
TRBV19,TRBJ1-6,ASSILAGGDSPLH
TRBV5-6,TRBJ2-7,ASSPRDRAYEQY
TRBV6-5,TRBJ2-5,ASSEGPQETQY
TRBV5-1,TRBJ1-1,ASSPQGNTEAF
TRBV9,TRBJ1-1,ASSVGSMNTEAF
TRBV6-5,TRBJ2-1,ASIGTSGGGEQF
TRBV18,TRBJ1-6,ASSPGRGNSPLH
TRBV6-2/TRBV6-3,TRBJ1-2,ASSSQQGLFGYT
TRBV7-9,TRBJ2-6,ASSSQARVLSGANVLT
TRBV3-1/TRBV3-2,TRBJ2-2,ASSHGDRNTGELF
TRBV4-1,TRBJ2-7,ASSQVLGPVYEQY
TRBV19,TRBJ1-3,ASSGLDSALSGNTIY
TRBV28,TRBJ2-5,ASSFGAGLGETQY
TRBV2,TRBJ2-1,ASRGTGQGTSYNEQF
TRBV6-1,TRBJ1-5,ASSELVVWSNQPQH
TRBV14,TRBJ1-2,ASSQDSGGSNYGYT
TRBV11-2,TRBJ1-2,ASSPGGPYGYT
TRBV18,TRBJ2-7,ASSLRQGSGEQY
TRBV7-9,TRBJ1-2,ASSPPAVRVEGYT
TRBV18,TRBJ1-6,ASSLAATNSPLH
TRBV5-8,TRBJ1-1,ASSLAWGRNTEAF